This T cell receptor (beta chain) was sequenced during a study of T cells after yellow fever vaccination. At the level of the study: Fractions low in cell number were prepared with SMART-Seq v4 Ultra Low Input.

As to this clonotype: Its antigen is unidentified.

Study-wide results and limits: Reappearing after the booster were most of the clones from primary vaccination (96% CD4, approximately 89% CD8). The study found a weaker secondary response that peaked faster, day 5 versus 15.

Template-switching 5'RACE yielded the TCR cDNA; a universal primer site and UMIs were added in the process. TCRdb recomputed calls from the 5' RACE reads with MiXCR, one row per CDR3 protein. Of approximately 120,000 distinct CDR3 sequences in the sample, approximately 14% were seen once. Sequenced here: CD8+ T cells sorted from PBMCs, sampled 5 days after the yellow fever booster vaccination. This sequence was found in a man aged 18 to 30 who received the YFV17D yellow fever vaccine.

The CDR3 sequence: CASSLGSSGGAQETQYF. CDR3 coding DNA: TGTGCCAGCAGCTTAGGGTCGAGCGGGGGAGCACAAGAGACCCAGTACTTC. J is TRBJ2-5 and V is TRBV7-2; 8 nucleotides match TRBD2. V shed 1 base, J shed 2 bases, and the junction held 9 bases outside the gene matches. There are 17 residues in the CDR3. In germline, CDR1 is SGHTA, CDR2 FQGNSA.